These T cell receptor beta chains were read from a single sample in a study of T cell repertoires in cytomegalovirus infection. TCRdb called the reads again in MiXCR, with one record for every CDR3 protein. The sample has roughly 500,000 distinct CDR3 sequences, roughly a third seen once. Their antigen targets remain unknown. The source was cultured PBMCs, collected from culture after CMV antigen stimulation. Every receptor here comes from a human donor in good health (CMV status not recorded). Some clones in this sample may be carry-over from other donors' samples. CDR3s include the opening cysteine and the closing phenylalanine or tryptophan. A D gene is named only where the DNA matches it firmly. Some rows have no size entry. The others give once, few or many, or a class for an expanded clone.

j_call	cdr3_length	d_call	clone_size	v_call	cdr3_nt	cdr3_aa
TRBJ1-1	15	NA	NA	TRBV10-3	TGTGCCATCAGTGAGGACGGGATGTCGAACACTGAAGCTTTCTTT	CAISEDGMSNTEAFF
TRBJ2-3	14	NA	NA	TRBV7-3	TGTGCCAGCAGCTTAGGAGGGCTGTCAGATACGCAGTATTTT	CASSLGGLSDTQYF
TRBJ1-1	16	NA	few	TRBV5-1	TGCGCCAGCAGCTCCCCGGGACAACTCATGAACACTGAAGCTTTCTTT	CASSSPGQLMNTEAFF
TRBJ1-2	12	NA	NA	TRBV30	TGTGCCTGGAGTTCGAGCGGTGAAGCCTACACCTTC	CAWSSSGEAYTF
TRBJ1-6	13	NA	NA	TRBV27	TGTGCCACCACGGACGCAAATAATTCACCCCTCCACTTT	CATTDANNSPLHF
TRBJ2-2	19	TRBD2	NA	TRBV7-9	TGTGCCAGCAGCTTAGCCGGACTAGCGGGCATAGCGAACACCGGGGAGCTGTTTTTT	CASSLAGLAGIANTGELFF
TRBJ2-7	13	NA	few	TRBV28	TGTGCCAGCAATGATGGACAGTCCTACGAGCAGTACTTC	CASNDGQSYEQYF
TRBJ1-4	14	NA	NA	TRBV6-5	TGTGCCAGCAGCCCACGGGGGGCACTTGAAAAACTGTTTTTT	CASSPRGALEKLFF
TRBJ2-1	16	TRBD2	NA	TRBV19	TGTGCCAGTAGTCCCTTACTAGCGGGAGTCGTCAATGAGCAGTTCTTC	CASSPLLAGVVNEQFF
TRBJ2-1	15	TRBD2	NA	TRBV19	TGTGCCAGCTCGCCCATAGGGACTAGTAGGAATGAGCAGTTCTTC	CASSPIGTSRNEQFF
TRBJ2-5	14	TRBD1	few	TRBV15	TGTGCCACCAGCAGAGTCACAGGGGGGGAGACCCAGTACTTC	CATSRVTGGETQYF
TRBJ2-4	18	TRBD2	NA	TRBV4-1	TGCGCCAGCAGCCAAGGGGCGGCTAGCGGGTTCCGACAAAACATTCAGTACTTC	CASSQGAASGFRQNIQYF
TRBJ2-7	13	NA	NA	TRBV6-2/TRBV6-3	TGTGCCAGCAGTTACGACATCCAGCGCGAGCAGTACTTC	CASSYDIQREQYF
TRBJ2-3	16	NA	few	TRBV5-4	TGTGCCAGCAGCTTGGATGCGAGGGCAGGGGCTCACACGCAGTATTTT	CASSLDARAGAHTQYF